The 24 T cell receptor beta chains in this list originate from one sample, sequenced in a study of shared clonotypes between healthy human individuals. CD45RO-negative cells were positively selected for CCR7, leaving out terminally differentiated effector memory CD45RA+ cells. Clones were sequenced by immunoSEQ multiplex PCR, and TCRdb holds only the in-frame ones, with some missing. The data contain around 550,000 clones, 85% to 95% of them singletons. Sequenced input: naive CD8+ T cells sorted from blood. The receptors come from a woman aged 30 to 39 in good health.

The chain carries TRBV27 and TRBJ1-2; D gene ambiguous. Between the trimmed V and J ends, which lost 5 bases and 0 bases, there was a span of 10 bases. This CDR3 spans 14 amino acids. Germline values: CDR1 MNHEY, CDR2 SMNVEV (reference sequence). The CDR3 sequence is CASSPLPANYGYTF. The CDR3 nucleotides read TGTGCCAGCAGTCCCTTACCAGCTAACTATGGCTACACCTTC.

This clone was picked up one time. This chain joins TRBV2 and TRBJ2-7; 11 bases agree with TRBD2. The junction had 6 bases not matched to a gene; V was cut back by 8 bases and J by 3 bases. Looked up from germline, CDR1 is SNHLY and CDR2 is FYNNEI. CDR3 length equals 14 residues. The CDR3 DNA reads TGTGCCAGCCAAGTACTAGCGGGAGTCTACGAGCAGTACTTC. Protein sequence: CASQVLAGVYEQYF.

The V and J genes are TRBV15 and TRBJ2-2, with TRBD1 identical over 8 bases. The germline gives CDR1 LNHNV, CDR2 YYDKDF (reference sequence). This CDR3 is 16 amino acids long. Unmatched junction bases numbered 4, after V lost 2 bases and J lost 2 bases. This CDR3 reads CATSRPDRANTGELFF. CDR3 bases: TGTGCCACCAGCAGACCGGACAGGGCCAACACCGGGGAGCTGTTTTTT.

The chain couples TRBV16 to TRBJ2-3; D unresolved. This CDR3 region has 13 residues. V lost 4 bases and J lost 5, with 10 bases in between. Germline values: CDR1 KGHSY, CDR2 FQNENV. Written as DNA, the CDR3 is TGTGCCAGCAGCCGCCCGATTCAAGATACGCAGTATTTT. This encodes CASSRPIQDTQYF.

As concerns this clone: Lacking the conserved final phenylalanine or tryptophan, this CDR3 likely reflects a read error. The chain employs TRBV5-6 and TRBJ2-7, with D perhaps TRBD2 (5 bases). This CDR3 is 12 amino acids long. Looked up from germline, CDR1 is SGHDT and CDR2 is YYEEEE. The germline V and J ends were trimmed by 0 bases and 10 bases, with 11 bases remaining between them. The CDR3 region is CASSLGTGNQYL. CDR3 DNA sequence: TGTGCCAGCAGCTTGGGAACGGGAAACCAGTACCTC.

The chain employs TRBV4-1 and TRBJ2-7; 9 bases line up with TRBD1. This CDR3 contains 15 residues. Germline CDR1 reads MGHRA; CDR2 reads YSYEKL. Unmatched junction bases numbered 11, after V lost 4 bases and J lost 7 bases. The CDR3 protein is CASSPPGTGNGEQYF. The CDR3 DNA is TGCGCCAGCAGCCCGCCCGGGACAGGGAATGGGGAGCAGTACTTC.

This sequence joins TRBV2 and TRBJ2-7; the D gene could be TRBD1 or TRBD2 (5 bases each). The CDR3 spans 15 residues. Germline V lookup: CDR1 SNHLY, CDR2 FYNNEI. V was trimmed by 8 bases and J by 0 bases, leaving 17 bases between them. CDR3 sequence reads: CASLRERSFSYEQYF. CDR3 coding DNA: TGTGCCAGCCTCAGGGAGCGTTCATTCTCCTACGAGCAGTACTTC.

The rearrangement uses TRBV2 and TRBJ2-5, with TRBD2 matching over 7 bases. Germline values: CDR1 SNHLY, CDR2 FYNNEI. CDR3 length equals 14 residues. With V trimmed by 6 bases and J by 5 bases, 9 bases remained unmatched. CDR3 DNA: TGTGCCAGCAGGGGTGGGGCTAGCGGTGAGACCCAGTACTTC. Protein: CASRGGASGETQYF. The full variable domain, its missing parts supplied by reference TRBV2 and TRBJ2-5, is EPEVTQTPSHQVTQMGQEVILRCVPISNHLYFYWYRQILGQKVEFLVSFYNNEISEKSEIFDDQFSVERPDGSNFTLKIRSTKLEDSAMYFCASRGGASGETQYFGPGTRLLVL.

The V call is TRBV25-1, the J call TRBJ2-3; 7 bases agree with TRBD2. V lost 5 bases to trimming and J lost 2 bases; unmatched junction nucleotides: 7. CDR3 length: 15 residues. Germline CDR1 and CDR2: MGHDK and SYGVNS. The CDR3 loop reads CASSLLADATDTQYF. CDR3 DNA sequence: TGTGCCAGCAGTTTGCTAGCGGACGCCACAGATACGCAGTATTTT.

As to this clone: Other nucleotide sequences in the sample specify the same CDR3. The chain has TRBV4-1 and TRBJ2-7, with TRBD2 identical over 7 bases. The CDR3 runs to 13 residues. With 1 base clipped from V and 3 bases from J, the junction kept 0 bases outside the gene matches. The germline gives CDR1 MGHRA, CDR2 YSYEKL. The CDR3 DNA is TGCGCCAGCAGCCAAGGGGGGGGCTACGAGCAGTACTTC. Amino acids: CASSQGGGYEQYF.

Written as DNA, the CDR3 is TGTGCCATCAGTGAGTCCCCCGACAGGCTATCTAACTATGGCTACACCTTC. This codes for CAISESPDRLSNYGYTF. This chain connects TRBV10-3 to TRBJ1-2, with a possible D match to TRBD1 (6 bases). The CDR3 contains 17 residues. V was clipped by 0 bases and J by 0 bases, with 14 bases between them. Looked up from germline, CDR1 is ENHRY and CDR2 is SYGVKD.

This clone appeared a few times. V is TRBV2 and J is TRBJ1-5; D ambiguous. V shed 4 bases and J shed 12 bases, with 13 bases lying between them. The CDR3 is made up of 12 amino acids. Germline V gives CDR1 SNHLY, CDR2 FYNNEI. The CDR3 sequence is CASSANGIHQHF. CDR3 sequence (DNA): TGTGCCAGCAGTGCTAACGGAATTCACCAGCATTTT.

The V and J genes are TRBV7-8 and TRBJ2-7, with D possibly called TRBD1 or TRBD2 (5 bases each). V was shortened by 5 bases and J by 0 bases, with 11 bases between the two germline ends. Germline V gene lookup returns CDR1 SGHVS and CDR2 FQNEAQ. This CDR3 is built from 14 residues. This CDR3 is CASSRDLSSYEQYF. DNA for the CDR3: TGTGCCAGCAGCCGGGACCTGAGCTCCTACGAGCAGTACTTC.

The rearrangement links TRBV5-4 to TRBJ1-1; D remains ambiguous. V dropped 3 bases and J dropped 2 bases, with 5 bases sitting between them. Germline V gives CDR1 SGHNT, CDR2 YYREEE (reference sequence). The CDR3 totals 12 residues. As DNA, the CDR3 is TGTGCCAGCAGCTCCACCAACACTGAAGCTTTCTTT. Translated: CASSSTNTEAFF.

This chain joins TRBV10-3 and TRBJ1-2; D might be TRBD1 (6 bases). This CDR3 is built from 14 residues. Trimming left V 3 bases short and J 5 bases short, with 13 bases between. Germline V lookup: CDR1 ENHRY, CDR2 SYGVKD. The DNA of the CDR3 is TGTGCCATCAGTGATGGGGACAACTTTTATGGCTACACCTTC. It encodes CAISDGDNFYGYTF.

This sequence joins TRBV4-1 and TRBJ2-2; 8 bases align to TRBD2. Germline loops: CDR1 MGHRA, CDR2 YSYEKL. Trimming at V came to 6 bases and at J to 3 bases, leaving 15 bases not matched to a gene. This CDR3 comprises 18 residues. The CDR3 DNA sequence: TGCGCCAGCAGTTACCGGTCGGGACTAGGGCCGGACACCGGGGAGCTGTTTTTT. This translates into CASSYRSGLGPDTGELFF.

The J gene is TRBJ2-7, the V gene TRBV28; D ambiguous. Between the trimmed V and J ends, which lost 8 bases and 2 bases, there was a span of 13 bases. The CDR3 is made up of 13 amino acids. Germline V CDR1 and CDR2: MDHEN, SYDVKM. In nucleotides, the CDR3 is TGTGCCAGCCGCTCATTAACGACCTACGAGCAGTACTTC. This gives the protein CASRSLTTYEQYF.

The V gene is TRBV30, the J gene TRBJ2-7; TRBD1 is a possible D gene (6 bases). The CDR3 has 14 amino acids. Germline V gene data show CDR1 as GTSNPN and CDR2 as SVGIG (reference sequence). V lost 2 bases to trimming and J lost 1 base, with 12 bases between them. CDR3 in DNA: TGTGCCTGGAGTACGACAGGAAAATCCTACGAGCAGTACTTC. Its translation: CAWSTTGKSYEQYF.

The chain combines TRBV4-1 with TRBJ2-1; 7 bases are a match to TRBD1. Trimming took 4 bases from V and 4 from J; bases not matched to a gene: 1. The V gene's germline CDR1 is MGHRA and CDR2 YSYEKL. The CDR3 extends over 13 amino acids. The CDR3 here is CASSPGQYNEQFF. The CDR3 DNA is TGCGCCAGCAGCCCGGGACAGTACAATGAGCAGTTCTTC.

This chain joins TRBV4-1 and TRBJ2-1; D remains ambiguous. This CDR3 comprises 16 residues. CDR1 is MGHRA and CDR2 is YSYEKL in the germline V gene. V was clipped by 0 bases and J by 1 base, with 10 bases between them. CDR3 nucleotide sequence: TGCGCCAGCAGCCAAGAGGGGTCCCCTTCCTACAATGAGCAGTTCTTC. The encoded protein is CASSQEGSPSYNEQFF.

The V and J genes are TRBV5-4 and TRBJ2-1; 7 nucleotides line up with TRBD2. V shed 4 bases, J shed 6 bases, and the junction held 7 bases outside the gene matches. Per germline, CDR1 SGHNT and CDR2 YYREEE (reference sequence). This CDR3 is built from 14 residues. DNA of the CDR3: TGTGCCAGCAGCGTGTGGACTAGTGCCAATGAGCAGTTCTTC. It is translated as CASSVWTSANEQFF.

The chain joins TRBV19 to TRBJ2-1; tentatively, D is TRBD1 (5 bases). The CDR3 runs 13 residues. V lost 0 bases, J lost 6 bases, and 6 bases lay in between. The germline gives CDR1 LNHDA, CDR2 SQIVND (reference sequence). In DNA form, the CDR3 reads TGTGCCAGTAGTATAGACCAGGGCAATGAGCAGTTCTTC. It specifies CASSIDQGNEQFF.

This chain connects TRBV14 to TRBJ1-5; D is perhaps TRBD1 (5 bases). V dropped 1 base and J dropped 7 bases, with 11 bases sitting between them. The germline CDR1 and CDR2 sequences are SGHDN and FVKESK. The CDR3 extends over 14 amino acids. The CDR3, as DNA: TGTGCCAGCAGCCAAGTAGGGGTCGGACAGCCCCAGCATTTT. Encoded protein: CASSQVGVGQPQHF.

The rearrangement links TRBV15 to TRBJ2-7; 10 positions agree with TRBD1. The germline CDR1 and CDR2 sequences are LNHNV and YYDKDF (reference sequence). The ends lost 0 bases at V and 6 bases at J; junction bases unmatched: 5. This CDR3 has 15 residues. The CDR3: CATSREGQGLGEQYF. CDR3 sequence (DNA): TGTGCCACCAGCAGAGAGGGACAGGGGCTTGGCGAGCAGTACTTC.